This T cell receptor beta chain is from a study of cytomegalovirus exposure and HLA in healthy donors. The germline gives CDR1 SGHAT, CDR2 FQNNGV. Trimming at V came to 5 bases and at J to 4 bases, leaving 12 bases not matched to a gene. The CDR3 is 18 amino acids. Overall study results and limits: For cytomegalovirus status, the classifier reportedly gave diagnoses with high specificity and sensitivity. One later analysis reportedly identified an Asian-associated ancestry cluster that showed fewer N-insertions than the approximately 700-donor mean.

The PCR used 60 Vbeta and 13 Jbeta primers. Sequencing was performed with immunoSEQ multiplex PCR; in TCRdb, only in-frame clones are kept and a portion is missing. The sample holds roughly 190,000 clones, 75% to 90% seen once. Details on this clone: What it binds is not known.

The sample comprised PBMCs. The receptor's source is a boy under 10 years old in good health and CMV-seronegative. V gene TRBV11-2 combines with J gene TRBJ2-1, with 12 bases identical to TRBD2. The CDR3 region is CASSTEASGGAVYNEQFF. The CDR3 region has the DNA TGTGCCAGCAGCACAGAGGCTAGCGGGGGGGCGGTGTACAATGAGCAGTTCTTC.